This T cell receptor beta chain was documented in a study of T cells expressing NK-cell markers. Study-wide background: Seropositivity for HCMV was found in seven of the eight sequenced donors, with one seronegative.

The CDR3 contains 20 residues. TCRdb re-called the 5' RACE reads; every CDR3 protein appears as one record, without DNA. The clone table shows around 470,000 distinct CDR3 sequences, with the ten largest holding about 1.5%. The sample was blood T cells: a sorted CD56 or NKG2C T cell subset, CD4+ or CD8+ T cells, or bulk PBMC T cells (not recorded which). The clonotype was recovered from a woman in her 50s in good health. The chain combines TRBV12-3 or TRBV12-4 with TRBJ2-1; absent DNA, TCRdb's TRBD2 call cannot be checked. The chain's CDR3 is CASSTSPGTSGGSSYNEQFF.